These T cell receptor beta chains were read from a single sample in a study of memory CD4+ T cells and cytomegalovirus serostatus. Profiling relied on immunoSEQ multiplex PCR, and the TCRdb table lists in-frame clones only, not all of them. Of about 59,000 clones in the sample, about 81% are singletons; the top ten hold more than 0.85%. Specimen: memory CD4+ T cells from blood. The receptors were gathered from an adult in good health and CMV-seronegative. Each CDR3 is given with its conserved first and last residue. D genes are given only for firm matches. Clone size appears in some rows only: once, few, many, or a class for an expanded clone.

CDR3nt	CDR3aa	abundance	len	d_gene	v_gene	j_gene
TGTGCCAGTAGTATACCAGCGAACATTCAGTACTTC	CASSIPANIQYF	-	12	-	TRBV19	TRBJ2-4
TGTGCCAGCAGCTTGGACGGGAGGGCCGACAATGAGCAGTTCTTC	CASSLDGRADNEQFF	-	15	TRBD2	TRBV5-4	TRBJ2-1
TGTGCCAGCAGTGCTGGAGGGAAAGGCTACGAGCAGTACTTC	CASSAGGKGYEQYF	-	14	-	TRBV6-1	TRBJ2-7
TGTGCCAGCAGCTCCCGATACACAGATACGCAGTATTTT	CASSSRYTDTQYF	few	13	-	TRBV7-3	TRBJ2-3
TGTGCCAGCAGCGCGAGACAGGGGATGGGCACTGAAGCTTTCTTT	CASSARQGMGTEAFF	-	15	TRBD1	TRBV9	TRBJ1-1
TGTGCCAGCAGTTACTCGCGTTGGGAGACCCAGTACTTC	CASSYSRWETQYF	-	13	-	TRBV6-5	TRBJ2-5
TGCGCCAGCAGCCAAGATGGAGGTTCACCCCTCCACTTT	CASSQDGGSPLHF	once	13	-	TRBV4-3	TRBJ1-6
TGCGCCAGCAGCCGACAGGGTCTTTCCCACGAGCAGTACTTC	CASSRQGLSHEQYF	-	14	TRBD1	TRBV5-1	TRBJ2-7
TGTGCCAGCAGCGTACATAAAAACACTGAAGCTTTCTTT	CASSVHKNTEAFF	few	13	-	TRBV9	TRBJ1-1
TGCAGCGCCCGGACAGGCTACAATCAGCCCCAGCATTTT	CSARTGYNQPQHF	-	13	TRBD1	TRBV29-1	TRBJ1-5
TGTGCCAGTAGCCAGGGCGGGGGAAACACTGAAGCTTTCTTT	CASSQGGGNTEAFF	-	14	-	TRBV19	TRBJ1-1
TGTGCCAGCAGTTACGGGTCCCCTAGGAATGAGCAGTTCTTC	CASSYGSPRNEQFF	few	14	-	TRBV6-6	TRBJ2-1
TGTGCCAGCAGCTTAGAACAGGGCGGAGATTACAATGAGCAGTTCTTC	CASSLEQGGDYNEQFF	-	16	-	TRBV7-8	TRBJ2-1
TGTGCCAGCAGTGGGTCTACGGGACGGAATGAGCAGTTCTTC	CASSGSTGRNEQFF	-	14	-	TRBV6-1	TRBJ2-1
TGTGCCAGCTCACCCACTAGTGCGGGACAGGGGGCGGATGGCTACACCTTC	CASSPTSAGQGADGYTF	-	17	TRBD1	TRBV18	TRBJ1-2
TGTGCCAGCAGCCAAGATGCAGCAGGGACGGGAGCTTTCTTT	CASSQDAAGTGAFF	-	14	-	TRBV4-2	TRBJ1-1
TGCGCCAGCAGCTCAGGACGCGGGGGGCCGAGCTCTGGGGCCAACGTCCTGACTTTC	CASSSGRGGPSSGANVLTF	-	19	TRBD2	TRBV5-1	TRBJ2-6
TGTGCCAGCAGCGACCCTCGGTACAATGAGCAGTTCTTC	CASSDPRYNEQFF	-	13	-	TRBV11-3	TRBJ2-1
TGCGCCAGCAGCTTGGCCGCCAGGGCCAACACCGGGGAGCTGTTTTTT	CASSLAARANTGELFF	-	16	-	TRBV5-1	TRBJ2-2
TGTGCCAGCAGTCGGACAGGGCCTAACAATGAGCAGTTCTTC	CASSRTGPNNEQFF	once	14	TRBD1	TRBV28	TRBJ2-1
TGTGCCAGTAGTATGCAAGGGGGCGCGGAGACCCAGTACTTC	CASSMQGGAETQYF	-	14	TRBD1	TRBV19	TRBJ2-5
TGTGCCAGCAGTCCTCCCGGGGATTCCACTGAAGCTTTCTTT	CASSPPGDSTEAFF	-	14	-	TRBV28	TRBJ1-1
TGTGCCATCAGTGAATTGGCTAGCAATCAGCCCCAGCATTTT	CAISELASNQPQHF	-	14	-	TRBV10-3	TRBJ1-5
TGCGCCAGCAGCCAAGATGTTCTTCGGACAGGGGGAGGCAATGAGCAGTTCTTC	CASSQDVLRTGGGNEQFF	few	18	TRBD1	TRBV4-1	TRBJ2-1
TGTGCCAGCAGTCCTAGCGGGAGGCCGCAAGGCGAGCAGTACTTC	CASSPSGRPQGEQYF	-	15	TRBD2	TRBV6-6	TRBJ2-7
TGTGCCAGCCACTATAGCAATCAGCCCCAGCATTTT	CASHYSNQPQHF	-	12	-	TRBV28	TRBJ1-5
TGTGCCAGCAGCTCCAAGGCGGGGTTAATGGGCAGTTACGAGCAGTACTTC	CASSSKAGLMGSYEQYF	few	17	-	TRBV5-6	TRBJ2-7
TGTGCCAGCATGGGGGACACCGGGGAGCTGTTTTTT	CASMGDTGELFF	-	12	-	TRBV6-6	TRBJ2-2
TGTGCCAGCAGCTTAGTCACCGGGGCCGGGGCCAACGTCCTGACTTTC	CASSLVTGAGANVLTF	-	16	-	TRBV7-2	TRBJ2-6
TGTGCCAGCAGCTTTTTCGGGGGGAAAAACATTCAGTACTTC	CASSFFGGKNIQYF	-	14	TRBD2	TRBV7-9	TRBJ2-4
TGTGCCAGCAGCTTATCGCCGGCCAGCAATCAGCCCCAGCATTTT	CASSLSPASNQPQHF	once	15	-	TRBV7-6	TRBJ1-5
TGTGCCAGCAGTTTATTCGACAGGGGAGGCCCTTCCTATGGCTACACCTTC	CASSLFDRGGPSYGYTF	-	17	TRBD1	TRBV28	TRBJ1-2
TGCGCCAGCAGCCAAGTTACACTATCCGGGACAGGGGGTGGCAATCAGCCCCAGCATTTT	CASSQVTLSGTGGGNQPQHF	few	20	TRBD1	TRBV4-1	TRBJ1-5
TGTGCTAGTGGTTTGGGCGGGAGCTCCTACAATGAGCAGTTCTTC	CASGLGGSSYNEQFF	-	15	TRBD2	TRBV12-5	TRBJ2-1
TGTGCCAGCAGTTTATCAGGACCCCTGGGTCAGCCCCAGCATTTT	CASSLSGPLGQPQHF	-	15	-	TRBV27	TRBJ1-5
TGTGCCAGCAGCCACCCACTTACTAGCGGGTGGGCGAGCTCCTACAATGAGCAGTTCTTC	CASSHPLTSGWASSYNEQFF	few	20	TRBD2	TRBV4-2	TRBJ2-1
TGTGCCAGCAGCTTAGGAGGGGCTATAAACACTGAAGCTTTCTTT	CASSLGGAINTEAFF	-	15	-	TRBV5-4	TRBJ1-1
TGTGCCAGCATTCCGCCGGGACTAGCGGTTAATGAGCAGTTCTTC	CASIPPGLAVNEQFF	-	15	TRBD2	TRBV5-4	TRBJ2-1
TGTGCCAGCAGTTACATACAGGGCACTGAAGCTTTCTTT	CASSYIQGTEAFF	-	13	-	TRBV6-5	TRBJ1-1
TGTGCCAGCAGCTCCCAGCCTTACAATGAGCAGTTCTTC	CASSSQPYNEQFF	-	13	-	TRBV7-3	TRBJ2-1
TGTGCCAGCAGTTACTTTTCAGGGGCAGATACGCAGTATTTT	CASSYFSGADTQYF	-	14	-	TRBV6-5	TRBJ2-3
TGCGCCAGCAGCTTGGGGAGCACCGCTAGCACAGATACGCAGTATTTT	CASSLGSTASTDTQYF	-	16	-	TRBV5-1	TRBJ2-3
TGTGCCAGCAGCTCAACGGAGGGACTAGCAGTTGATACGCAGTATTTT	CASSSTEGLAVDTQYF	-	16	TRBD2	TRBV11-3	TRBJ2-3
TGTGCCAGCAGTTTAGGGACAGCAATAGGTCAGCCCCAGCATTTT	CASSLGTAIGQPQHF	-	15	TRBD1	TRBV28	TRBJ1-5
TGTGCCATCAGTGGGAAGACAGGGGCTGGAAACACCATATATTTT	CAISGKTGAGNTIYF	-	15	TRBD1	TRBV10-3	TRBJ1-3
TGTGCCAGCAGTGAAGGCGGCGACGGTTCCTACGAGCAGTACTTC	CASSEGGDGSYEQYF	few	15	-	TRBV2	TRBJ2-7